Below, 30 T cell receptor beta chains from the same sample are listed, as sequenced in a study of identical twins. MiXCR, run by TCRdb on the 5' RACE reads, gives a single entry per CDR3 protein. The sample lists about 1.7 million distinct CDR3 sequences, less than 35% occurring once. Sequenced input: cord blood. The receptors shown here come from a newborn girl in good health.

The rearrangement uses TRBV5-1 and TRBJ1-4; D is uncertain. Germline lookup yields CDR1 SGHRS and CDR2 YFSETQ. This CDR3 comprises 15 residues. Trimming took 1 base from V and 0 from J, leaving 7 bases between them. The CDR3 region is CASSLLTTTNEKLFF. The CDR3 DNA sequence: TGCGCCAGCAGCTTGTTGACAACAACTAATGAAAAACTGTTTTTT.

CDR3 protein: CASSSAPSAYNEQYF. The CDR3 DNA is TGCGCCAGCAGCTCAGCGCCTTCAGCGTACAATGAGCAGTACTTC. The V call is TRBV5-1, the J call TRBJ2-1, with D hard to call. Matching the DNA end better, TRBJ2-7 makes the J call doubtful. Germline CDR1 reads SGHRS; CDR2 reads YFSETQ. CDR3 length: 15 amino acids.

The chain recombines TRBV29-1 with TRBJ2-4; D is possibly TRBD1 (6 bases). CDR1 and CDR2 from the germline V gene are SQVTM and ANQGSEA. The CDR3 spans 12 residues. Trimming shortened V by 5 bases and J by 13 bases, and 18 bases separated the two germline ends. DNA for the CDR3: TGCAGCGTTCCAGATGGGGACAATGAGCAGTACTTC. Its protein is CSVPDGDNEQYF. Full variable domain (missing parts from reference TRBV29-1 and TRBJ2-4): SAVISQKPSRDICQRGTSLTIQCQVDSQVTMMFWYRQQPGQSLTLIATANQGSEATYESGFVIDKFPISRPNLTFSTLTVSNMSPEDSSIYLCSVPDGDNEQYFGAGTRLSVL.

The rearrangement joins TRBV7-2 to TRBJ1-4, with D perhaps TRBD1 (5 bases). CDR1 is SGHTA, CDR2 FQGNSA, per germline. CDR3 length equals 14 residues. V lost 6 bases, J lost 5 bases, and 13 bases lay in between. CDR3 sequence reads: CASSRGGGNEKLFF. The CDR3 bases are TGTGCCAGCAGTCGCGGGGGAGGAAATGAAAAACTGTTTTTT.

This clonotype was found a few times. The V call is TRBV21-1, the J call TRBJ1-6. TRBV21-1 corresponds to a pseudogene. This CDR3 is built from 18 residues. The CDR3 DNA reads TGTGCCAGCAGCAAAGGGACGACCCCGCGGGGCTATAATTCACCCCTCCACTTT. Translation: CASSKGTTPRGYNSPLHF.

This clonotype was seen only a few times. V and J are TRBV4-2 and TRBJ1-5; maybe TRBD1 (5 bases). Deletions cut 1 base from V and 0 bases from J, with 10 bases between. Per the germline V gene, CDR1 is LGHNA and CDR2 is YNFKEQ. The CDR3 totals 16 residues. The CDR3 nucleotides are TGTGCCAGCAGCCAAGGAGGGACGGATAGCAATCAGCCCCAGCATTTT. It encodes CASSQGGTDSNQPQHF.

The rearrangement links TRBV20-1 to TRBJ1-5, with 7 bases that match TRBD1. CDR1 is DFQATT, CDR2 SNEGSKA, per germline (reference sequence). The junction had 4 bases not matched to a gene; V was cut back by 1 base and J by 1 base. The CDR3 is 15 amino acids. As DNA, the CDR3 is TGCAGTGCTAGAGTTGACAGGGCGAGCAATCAGCCCCAGCATTTT. Translation: CSARVDRASNQPQHF.

The table lists this clonotype with many counts. The chain has TRBV12-3 or TRBV12-4 and TRBJ2-1; TRBD2 matches 8 bases. Trimming removed 6 bases from V and 4 bases from J; junction bases left unmatched: 5. The CDR3 is 14 amino acids. DNA of the CDR3: TGTGCCAGCAGAGGACTAGCCCTATACAATGAGCAGTTCTTC. The encoded protein is CASRGLALYNEQFF.

The chain couples TRBV4-1 to TRBJ2-1; no clear D. V was clipped by 2 bases and J by 1 base, with 9 bases between them. The germline V gene has CDR1 MGHRA and CDR2 YSYEKL. CDR3 length equals 15 residues. CDR3 bases: TGCGCCAGCAGCCAATTATTCAGTTCCTACAATGAGCAGTTCTTC. It is translated as CASSQLFSSYNEQFF.

The chain joins TRBV2 to TRBJ2-3, with D possibly matching TRBD2 (5 bases). Germline V lookup: CDR1 SNHLY, CDR2 FYNNEI. This CDR3 comprises 16 residues. Deletions cut 7 bases from V and 0 bases from J, with 17 bases between. The CDR3 DNA reads TGTGCCAGCATTGACCGGGCGCGGACTAGCACAGATACGCAGTATTTT. It specifies CASIDRARTSTDTQYF.

V and J are TRBV5-6 and TRBJ2-3; 8 nucleotides line up with TRBD2. The CDR3 runs 17 residues. J gave up 4 bases and V 3 bases, and 13 bases lay outside the gene matches. Germline CDR1 SGHDT, CDR2 YYEEEE. The CDR3 reads CASSSARGSGIPDTQYF. The CDR3 DNA reads TGTGCCAGCAGCTCGGCCAGGGGTAGCGGGATCCCAGATACGCAGTATTTT.

The CDR3 region has the DNA TGCGCCAGCAGCCCGGACAGGCCCAGGGCTGAAGCTTTCTTT. Amino acids: CASSPDRPRAEAFF. The V gene is TRBV5-1, the J gene TRBJ1-1; 7 bases are shared with TRBD1. The trim removed 4 bases at V and 6 bases at J, leaving 9 bases unmatched. CDR1 and CDR2 (germline): SGHRS, YFSETQ. This CDR3 is 14 amino acids long.

This clonotype was seen a handful of times. The V and J genes are TRBV27 and TRBJ2-3, with 14 bases identical to TRBD2. The CDR3 is 18 residues long. V trimming: 4 bases; J trimming: 2 bases; junction bases outside the gene matches: 8. Germline V lookup: CDR1 MNHEY, CDR2 SMNVEV (reference sequence). The CDR3 coding sequence is TGTGCCAGCAGTTCCCCGGGACTAGCGGGGGTCGACACAGATACGCAGTATTTT. Protein product: CASSSPGLAGVDTDTQYF.

V gene TRBV7-9 combines with J gene TRBJ1-1; 8 positions agree with TRBD1. Germline V gene lookup returns CDR1 SEHNR and CDR2 FQNEAQ (reference sequence). V was clipped by 5 bases and J by 1 base; unmatched bases: 12. The CDR3 contains 17 residues. CDR3 sequence: CASSHGQGGKPNTEAFF. The CDR3 nucleotides are TGTGCCAGCAGCCACGGACAGGGAGGGAAACCGAACACTGAAGCTTTCTTT. The full variable domain, its missing parts supplied by reference TRBV7-9 and TRBJ1-1, is DTGVSQNPRHKITKRGQNVTFRCDPISEHNRLYWYRQTLGQGPEFLTYFQNEAQLEKSRLLSDRFSAERPKGSFSTLEIQRTEQGDSAMYLCASSHGQGGKPNTEAFFGQGTRLTVV.

The CDR3 region is CASTNFIGSDNEQYF. CDR3 DNA sequence: TGTGCCAGCACCAATTTCATCGGGTCCGACAATGAGCAGTACTTC. The chain couples TRBV12-3 or TRBV12-4 to TRBJ2-7, with no clear D. Trimming pared 7 bases from V and 7 bases from J, leaving 23 bases between. The CDR3 covers 15 residues.

The chain combines TRBV3-1 with TRBJ1-1; 8 bases fit TRBD1. V lost 0 bases to trimming and J lost 1 base; unmatched junction nucleotides: 4. Germline CDR1 reads LGHDT; CDR2 reads YNNKEL (reference sequence). This CDR3 has 16 residues. The CDR3 region is CASSQECRGRNTEAFF. DNA for the CDR3: TGTGCCAGCAGCCAAGAGTGCAGGGGGCGGAACACTGAAGCTTTCTTT. Drawing the rest from reference TRBV3-1 and TRBJ1-1, the complete variable domain is DTAVSQTPKYLVTQMGNDKSIKCEQNLGHDTMYWYKQDSKKFLKIMFSYNNKELIINETVPNRFSPKSPDKAHLNLHINSLELGDSAVYFCASSQECRGRNTEAFFGQGTRLTVV.

The gene calls are TRBV11-2 and TRBJ2-1; D call uncertain. The CDR3 has 14 residues. Trimming stripped 11 bases from V and 0 bases from J, with 14 bases between. Germline V gene lookup returns CDR1 SGHAT and CDR2 FQNNGV. CDR3 amino acids: CADININSYNEQFF. In nucleotides, the CDR3 is TGTGCCGACATTAATATCAACTCCTACAATGAGCAGTTCTTC.

This clonotype was detected only once. The junction and the germline gene differ at one end; a read error may be behind it. This chain links TRBV27 with TRBJ1-6, with 9 bases identical to TRBD1. The CDR3 length is 14 residues. The V gene's germline CDR1 is MNHEY and CDR2 SMNVEV (reference sequence). CDR3 DNA: TGTGCCAGCAGTTCCGGACAGGGGTATTCACCCCCCCACTTT. Protein product: CASSSGQGYSPPHF.

This CDR3 is CASSQESGRRTDTQYF. The CDR3 DNA sequence: TGCGCCAGCAGCCAAGAATCAGGGAGGCGCACAGATACGCAGTATTTT. V and J are TRBV4-1 and TRBJ2-3, with D perhaps TRBD2 (6 bases). The CDR3 is 16 residues long. Deletions cut 0 bases from V and 1 base from J, with 11 bases between. Germline CDR1 and CDR2: MGHRA and YSYEKL.

V is TRBV20-1 and J is TRBJ2-5; D is perhaps TRBD1 (5 bases). The J call may be wrong; the DNA end is better matched by TRBJ2-1. Germline CDR1 is DFQATT and CDR2 is SNEGSKA (reference sequence). The CDR3 sequence is 15 residues long. The CDR3 DNA reads TGCAGTGCTAGAGATCAGGGAATAGCACAAGAGACCCAGTTCTTC. This sequence encodes CSARDQGIAQETQFF.

The rearrangement joins TRBV6-6 to TRBJ2-7; D not resolved. CDR3 length: 13 amino acids. The V end lost 2 bases, the J end lost 2 bases, and 7 bases lay between the germline ends. CDR1 and CDR2 (germline): MNHNY, SVGAGI (reference sequence). CDR3 in DNA: TGTGCCAGCAGTTACATCCAGACCTACGAGCAGTACTTC. Translating it yields CASSYIQTYEQYF.

In the case of this clonotype: Its ends do not fully match the called genes, so a read error is possible. V gene TRBV5-1 combines with J gene TRBJ2-3, with D hard to call. This CDR3 contains 15 residues. Germline-derived CDR1 and CDR2 are SGHRS and YFSETQ. The CDR3 here is CASSLAGRLTDTRYF. The CDR3 bases are TGCGCCAGCAGCTTGGCCGGACGGCTCACAGATACGCGGTATTTT.

The chain uses TRBV12-3 or TRBV12-4 and TRBJ2-2, with TRBD2 as a possible D gene (6 bases). CDR3 length equals 15 residues. Trimming took 3 bases from V and 6 from J, leaving 14 bases between them. CDR3 residues: CASSFGGLYPGELFF. For the CDR3, the DNA is TGTGCCAGCAGTTTTGGAGGGCTATACCCCGGGGAGCTGTTTTTT.

This clonotype was observed many times. The gene calls are TRBV20-1 and TRBJ2-1; tentatively, D is TRBD2 (5 bases). This CDR3 has 16 residues. Germline CDR1 is DFQATT and CDR2 is SNEGSKA (reference sequence). The ends were cut back, 4 bases at V and 1 base at J, with 17 bases in the middle. In nucleotides, the CDR3 is TGCAGTGCTAACCGCCTAGCCGGAGGATCCTACAATGAGCAGTTCTTC. It encodes CSANRLAGGSYNEQFF.

In this sample, this clonotype turned up a few times. The rearrangement uses TRBV5-1 and TRBJ2-7; D perhaps matches TRBD2 (5 bases). This CDR3 region has 14 residues. Germline lookup yields CDR1 SGHRS and CDR2 YFSETQ. Trimming pared 2 bases from V and 0 bases from J, leaving 9 bases between. DNA for the CDR3: TGCGCCAGCAGCTTTCGGGGTACCTCCTACGAGCAGTACTTC. This sequence encodes CASSFRGTSYEQYF. Together with reference TRBV5-1 and TRBJ2-7, the CDR3 gives the full variable domain: KAGVTQTPRYLIKTRGQQVTLSCSPISGHRSVSWYQQTPGQGLQFLFEYFSETQRNKGNFPGRFSGRQFSNSRSEMNVSTLELGDSALYLCASSFRGTSYEQYFGPGTRLTVT.

The CDR3 spells CASSPQTGATSEAFF. CDR3 coding DNA: TGTGCCAGCTCACCACAGACAGGGGCAACCTCTGAAGCTTTCTTT. The rearrangement joins TRBV18 to TRBJ1-1, with 8 bases identical to TRBD1. Trimming at V came to 1 base and at J to 6 bases, leaving 7 bases not matched to a gene. Per the germline V gene, CDR1 is KGHSH and CDR2 is LQKENI. There are 15 residues in the CDR3. Drawing the rest from reference TRBV18 and TRBJ1-1, the complete variable domain is NAGVMQNPRHLVRRRGQEARLRCSPMKGHSHVYWYRQLPEEGLKFMVYLQKENIIDESGMPKERFSAEFPKEGPSILRIQQVVRGDSAAYFCASSPQTGATSEAFFGQGTRLTVV.

This clonotype was seen only a few times. The chain couples TRBV2 to TRBJ1-5; the match to TRBD1 covers 8 bases. The V gene's germline CDR1 is SNHLY and CDR2 FYNNEI. The CDR3 length is 16 residues. V dropped 4 bases and J dropped 1; count of bases not matched to a gene: 6. The CDR3 sequence: CASSGTGTGSNQPQHF. Written as DNA, the CDR3 is TGTGCCAGCAGTGGGACAGGGACTGGGAGCAATCAGCCCCAGCATTTT.

At least ten counts were recorded for this clonotype. The chain is built from TRBV27 and TRBJ2-3; D gene uncertain. V gave up 6 bases and J gave up 0 bases, with 13 bases separating them. Germline CDR1 and CDR2: MNHEY and SMNVEV (reference sequence). This CDR3 is 15 amino acids long. CDR3 sequence reads: CASSYLDTSTDTQYF. The CDR3 coding sequence is TGTGCCAGCAGCTATCTCGACACTAGCACAGATACGCAGTATTTT.

The CDR3 region is CSASPGTYPANTGELFF. DNA for the CDR3: TGCAGTGCTAGTCCGGGGACTTATCCCGCGAACACCGGGGAGCTGTTTTTT. The chain combines TRBV20-1 with TRBJ2-2; TRBD2 might be the D (6 bases). CDR1 and CDR2 (germline): DFQATT, SNEGSKA (reference sequence). V was cut by 3 bases and J by 0 bases, with 17 bases left in between. The CDR3 is 17 amino acids.

This clonotype has a handful of counts. The chain employs TRBV6-2 or TRBV6-3 and TRBJ2-1; maybe TRBD2 (6 bases). CDR1 is MNHEY and CDR2 is SVGEGT in the germline V gene. The CDR3 is made up of 16 amino acids. The V end was cut by 6 bases, the J end by 7 bases, with 22 bases between. The CDR3 is CASRPNRRAAGNEQFF. In DNA, the CDR3 is TGTGCCAGCAGGCCTAACAGACGGGCGGCGGGGAATGAGCAGTTCTTC.